The 10 T cell receptor beta chains presented below share a single source sample, sequenced in a study of cytomegalovirus exposure and HLA in healthy donors. Profiled with immunoSEQ multiplex PCR; TCRdb holds only in-frame clones, not every one. The sample gives a few hundred thousand clones, 88% of which show up once; just under 3% is in the top ten. The sequenced material came from PBMCs. These receptor sequences come from a woman between 18 and 30 years old in good health and CMV-seronegative.

The chain employs TRBV25-1 and TRBJ2-6; TRBD1 might be the D (6 bases). From germline, CDR1 is MGHDK and CDR2 SYGVNS. V gave up 4 bases and J gave up 2 bases, with 12 bases separating them. The CDR3 extends over 16 amino acids. The chain's CDR3 is CASSVTGIAGANVLTF. The CDR3 coding sequence is TGTGCCAGCAGTGTTACAGGGATCGCTGGGGCCAACGTCCTGACTTTC. Filled out from reference TRBV25-1 and TRBJ2-6, the complete variable domain reads EADIYQTPRYLVIGTGKKITLECSQTMGHDKMYWYQQDPGMELHLIHYSYGVNSTEKGDLSSESTVSRIRTEHFPLTLESARPSHTSQYLCASSVTGIAGANVLTFGAGSRLTVL.

The chain combines TRBV19 with TRBJ1-1; D unresolved. The V and J ends lost 5 bases and 10 bases respectively, with 14 bases between them. Germline CDR1 is LNHDA and CDR2 is SQIVND (reference sequence). The CDR3 runs to 12 residues. The CDR3: CASSPREGRAFF. The CDR3 coding sequence is TGTGCCAGTAGTCCCCGAGAGGGCCGAGCTTTCTTT.

The J gene is TRBJ1-2, the V gene TRBV18; D call uncertain. The CDR3 loop spans 15 amino acids. Germline-derived CDR1 and CDR2 are KGHSH and LQKENI. The germline V and J ends were trimmed by 3 bases and 4 bases, with 15 bases remaining between them. The CDR3 DNA sequence: TGTGCCAGCTCACCGGTCGCGGATCCTTTCTATGGCTACACCTTC. This codes for CASSPVADPFYGYTF.

The chain employs TRBV6-5 and TRBJ1-2, with D perhaps matching TRBD1 (6 bases). Germline lookup yields CDR1 MNHEY and CDR2 SVGAGI. V lost 6 bases and J 0 bases, leaving 11 bases between the germline ends. The CDR3 spans 14 residues. The CDR3 nucleotides read TGTGCCAGCAGGGTGGACAGAACTAACTATGGCTACACCTTC. It encodes CASRVDRTNYGYTF.

The chain links TRBV5-6 to TRBJ2-5; D possibly corresponds to TRBD1 (5 bases). The CDR3 runs to 18 residues. Germline V gene lookup returns CDR1 SGHDT and CDR2 YYEEEE. Trimming removed 6 bases at V and 4 bases at J, with 28 bases between. CDR3 sequence: CASTKHPNSRGIGETQYF. The CDR3, as DNA: TGTGCCAGCACCAAACACCCAAACAGTAGGGGAATTGGAGAGACCCAGTACTTC.

The V gene is TRBV5-5, the J gene TRBJ2-3; 8 positions agree with TRBD1. J lost 3 bases, V lost 4 bases, and 4 bases had no gene match. The germline CDR1 and CDR2 sequences are SGHKS and YYEKEE (reference sequence). CDR3 size: 14 residues. CDR3 coding DNA: TGTGCCAGCAGCCCCGGACAGGGAACAGATACGCAGTATTTT. Translated, it gives CASSPGQGTDTQYF.

The genes are TRBV6-5 and TRBJ2-5, with D possibly matching TRBD2 (5 bases). V dropped 8 bases and J dropped 4 bases, with 11 bases sitting between them. Germline CDR1 is MNHEY and CDR2 is SVGAGI. This CDR3 region has 12 residues. The CDR3 DNA is TGTGCCAGCGGAGGCCTGGTAGAGACCCAGTACTTC. Translated: CASGGLVETQYF.

This sequence joins TRBV7-8 and TRBJ2-7, with 10 bases fitting TRBD2. The CDR3 sequence is 16 residues long. CDR1 is SGHVS and CDR2 is FQNEAQ in the germline V gene. V lost 3 bases and J lost 6; bases outside the gene matches: 11. CDR3 residues: CASSFSLAGAGVEQYF. DNA for the CDR3: TGTGCCAGCAGCTTCAGCCTAGCGGGGGCCGGTGTCGAGCAGTACTTC.

The CDR3 loop reads CSVEGQGYEQYF. CDR3 coding DNA: TGCAGCGTTGAAGGACAGGGGTACGAGCAGTACTTC. The rearrangement joins TRBV29-1 to TRBJ2-7, with TRBD1 matching 8 bases. This CDR3 is 12 amino acids long. The germline V gene has CDR1 SQVTM and CDR2 ANQGSEA. Unmatched junction bases numbered 0, after V lost 1 base and J lost 4 bases.

The V gene is TRBV5-6, the J gene TRBJ2-2, with 10 bases that match TRBD2. CDR1 is SGHDT, CDR2 YYEEEE, per germline. The CDR3 is 15 amino acids. Trimming at V came to 1 base and at J to 7 bases, leaving 4 bases not matched to a gene. The DNA for the CDR3 is TGTGCCAGCAGCTTGCTAGCGGGAGTGGACGGGGAGCTGTTTTTT. This gives the protein CASSLLAGVDGELFF.